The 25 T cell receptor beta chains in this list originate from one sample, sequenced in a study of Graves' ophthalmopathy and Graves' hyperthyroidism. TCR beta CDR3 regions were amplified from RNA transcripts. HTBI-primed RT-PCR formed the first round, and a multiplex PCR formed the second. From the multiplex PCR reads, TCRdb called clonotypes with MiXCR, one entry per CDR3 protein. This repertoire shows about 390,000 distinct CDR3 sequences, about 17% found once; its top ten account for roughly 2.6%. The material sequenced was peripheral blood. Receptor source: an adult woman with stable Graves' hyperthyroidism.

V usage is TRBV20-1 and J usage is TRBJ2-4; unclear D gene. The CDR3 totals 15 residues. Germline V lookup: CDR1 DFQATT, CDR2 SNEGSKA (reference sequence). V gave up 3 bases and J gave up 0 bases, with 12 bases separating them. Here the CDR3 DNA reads TGCAGTGCTAGTGGGCCCCTACTAGCCAAAAACATTCAGTACTTC. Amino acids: CSASGPLLAKNIQYF.

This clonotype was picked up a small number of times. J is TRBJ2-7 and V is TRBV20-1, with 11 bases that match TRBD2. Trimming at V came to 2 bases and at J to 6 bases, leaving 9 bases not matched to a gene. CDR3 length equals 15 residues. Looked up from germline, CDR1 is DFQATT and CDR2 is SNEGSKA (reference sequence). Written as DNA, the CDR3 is TGCAGTGCTAGATTTTTTTCTAGCGGGGGGCGCGAGCAGTACTTC. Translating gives CSARFFSSGGREQYF.

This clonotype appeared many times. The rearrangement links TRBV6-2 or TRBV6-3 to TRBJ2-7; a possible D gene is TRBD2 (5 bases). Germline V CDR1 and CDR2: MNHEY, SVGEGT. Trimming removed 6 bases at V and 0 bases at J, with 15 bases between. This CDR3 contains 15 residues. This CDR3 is CASRESGMSSYEQYF. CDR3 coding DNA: TGTGCCAGCAGAGAATCCGGGATGAGCTCCTACGAGCAGTACTTC.

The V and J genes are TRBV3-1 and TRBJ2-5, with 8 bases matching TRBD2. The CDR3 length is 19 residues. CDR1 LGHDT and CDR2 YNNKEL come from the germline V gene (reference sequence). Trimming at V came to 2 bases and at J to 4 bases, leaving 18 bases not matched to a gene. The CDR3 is CASSQSHPRGAGERETQYF. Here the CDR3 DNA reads TGTGCCAGCAGCCAATCCCACCCCCGAGGAGCGGGAGAGAGAGAGACCCAGTACTTC.

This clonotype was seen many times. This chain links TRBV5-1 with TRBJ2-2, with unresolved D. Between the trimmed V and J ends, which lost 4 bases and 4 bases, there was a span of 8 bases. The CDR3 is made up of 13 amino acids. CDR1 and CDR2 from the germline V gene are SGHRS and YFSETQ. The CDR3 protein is CASSIDATGELFF. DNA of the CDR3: TGCGCCAGCAGCATTGATGCCACCGGGGAGCTGTTTTTT.

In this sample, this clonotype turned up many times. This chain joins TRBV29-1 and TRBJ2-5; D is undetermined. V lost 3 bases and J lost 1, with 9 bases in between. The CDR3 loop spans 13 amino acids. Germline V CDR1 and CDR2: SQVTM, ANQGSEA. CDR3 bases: TGCAGCGTTGATGGGGTAACCCAAGAGACCCAGTACTTC. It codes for CSVDGVTQETQYF.

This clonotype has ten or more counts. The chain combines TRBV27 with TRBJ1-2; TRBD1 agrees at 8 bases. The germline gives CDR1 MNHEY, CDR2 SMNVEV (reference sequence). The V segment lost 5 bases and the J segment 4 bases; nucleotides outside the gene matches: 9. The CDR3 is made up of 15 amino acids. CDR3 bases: TGTGCCAGCAGTCCAGGACAGGGTTTTATCTATGGCTACACCTTC. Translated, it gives CASSPGQGFIYGYTF.

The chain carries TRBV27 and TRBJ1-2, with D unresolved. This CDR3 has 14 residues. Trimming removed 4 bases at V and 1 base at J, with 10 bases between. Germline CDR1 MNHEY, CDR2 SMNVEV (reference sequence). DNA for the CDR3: TGTGCCAGCAGTTACGGAGGCGGTAACTATGGCTACACCTTC. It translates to CASSYGGGNYGYTF.

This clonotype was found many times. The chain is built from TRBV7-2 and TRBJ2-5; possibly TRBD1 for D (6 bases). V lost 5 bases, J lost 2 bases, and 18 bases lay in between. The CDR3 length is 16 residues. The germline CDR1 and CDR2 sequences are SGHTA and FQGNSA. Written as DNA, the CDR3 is TGTGCCAGCAGCCCCCTACAGGGTAGCGTACAAGAGACCCAGTACTTC. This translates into CASSPLQGSVQETQYF.

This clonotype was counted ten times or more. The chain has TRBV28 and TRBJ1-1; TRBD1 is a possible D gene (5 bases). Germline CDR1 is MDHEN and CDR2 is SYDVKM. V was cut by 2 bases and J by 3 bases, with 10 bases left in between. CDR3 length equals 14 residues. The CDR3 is CASSLIQTDTEAFF. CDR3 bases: TGTGCCAGCAGTTTAATACAGACAGACACTGAAGCTTTCTTT.

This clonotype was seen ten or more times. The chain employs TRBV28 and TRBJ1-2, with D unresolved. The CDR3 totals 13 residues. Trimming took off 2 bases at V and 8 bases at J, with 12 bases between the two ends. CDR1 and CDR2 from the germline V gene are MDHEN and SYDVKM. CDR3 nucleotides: TGTGCCAGCAGTTTACCGCCACAAGGCGGCTACACCTTC. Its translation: CASSLPPQGGYTF.

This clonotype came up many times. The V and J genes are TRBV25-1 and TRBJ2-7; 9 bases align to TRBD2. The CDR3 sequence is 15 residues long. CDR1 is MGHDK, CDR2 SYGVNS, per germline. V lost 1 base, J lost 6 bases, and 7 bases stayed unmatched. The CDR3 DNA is TGTGCCAGCAGTGAATCGGTAGCGGGAGACGGCGAGCAGTACTTC. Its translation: CASSESVAGDGEQYF.

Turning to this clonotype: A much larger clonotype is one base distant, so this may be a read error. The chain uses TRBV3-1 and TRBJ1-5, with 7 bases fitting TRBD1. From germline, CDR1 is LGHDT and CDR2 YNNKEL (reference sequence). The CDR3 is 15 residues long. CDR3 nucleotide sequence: TGTGCCAGCAGCCGCTCGGGACAGAGCAATCAGCCCCAGCAGTTT. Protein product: CASSRSGQSNQPQQF.

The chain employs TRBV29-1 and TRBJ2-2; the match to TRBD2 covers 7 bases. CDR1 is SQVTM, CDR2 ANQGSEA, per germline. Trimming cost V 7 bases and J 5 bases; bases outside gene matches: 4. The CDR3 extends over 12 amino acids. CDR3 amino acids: CSAGLLTGELFF. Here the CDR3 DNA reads TGCAGCGCGGGACTACTTACCGGGGAGCTGTTTTTT.

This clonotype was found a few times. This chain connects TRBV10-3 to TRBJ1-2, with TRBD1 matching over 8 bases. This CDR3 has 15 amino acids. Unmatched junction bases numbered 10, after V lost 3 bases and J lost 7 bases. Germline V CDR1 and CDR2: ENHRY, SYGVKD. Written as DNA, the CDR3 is TGTGCCATCAGTGACTTTACAGGGGGGAGGTTTGGCTACACCTTC. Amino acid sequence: CAISDFTGGRFGYTF.

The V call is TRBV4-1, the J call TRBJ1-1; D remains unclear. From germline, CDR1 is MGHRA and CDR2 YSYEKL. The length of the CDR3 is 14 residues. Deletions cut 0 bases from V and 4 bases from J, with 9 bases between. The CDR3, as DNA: TGCGCCAGCAGCCAAGATCTAGGGAGCACTGAAGCTTTCTTT. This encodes CASSQDLGSTEAFF.

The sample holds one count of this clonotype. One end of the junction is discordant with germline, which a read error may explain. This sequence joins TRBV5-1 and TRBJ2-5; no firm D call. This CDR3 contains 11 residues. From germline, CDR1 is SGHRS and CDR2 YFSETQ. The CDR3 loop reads CASSSQETQNF. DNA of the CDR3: TGCGCCAGCAGCTCTCAAGAGACCCAGAACTTC.

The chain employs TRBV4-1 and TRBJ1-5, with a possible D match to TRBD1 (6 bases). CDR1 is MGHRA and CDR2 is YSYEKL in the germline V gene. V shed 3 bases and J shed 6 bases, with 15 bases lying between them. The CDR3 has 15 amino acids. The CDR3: CASSQLRGAGQPQHF. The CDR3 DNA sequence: TGCGCCAGCAGCCAGCTCAGGGGTGCGGGTCAGCCCCAGCATTTT.

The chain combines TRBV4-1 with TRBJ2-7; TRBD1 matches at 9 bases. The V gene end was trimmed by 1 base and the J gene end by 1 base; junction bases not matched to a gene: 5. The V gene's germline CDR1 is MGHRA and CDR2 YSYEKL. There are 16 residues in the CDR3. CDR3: CASSQGPGQGSYEQYF. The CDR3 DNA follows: TGCGCCAGCAGCCAAGGGCCGGGACAGGGTTCCTACGAGCAGTACTTC.

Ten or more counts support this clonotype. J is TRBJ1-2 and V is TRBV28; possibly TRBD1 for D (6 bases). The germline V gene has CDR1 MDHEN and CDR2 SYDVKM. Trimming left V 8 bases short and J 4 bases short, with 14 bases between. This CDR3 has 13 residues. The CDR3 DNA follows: TGTGCCAGCCTTTCAGGGGCTACCTATGGCTACACCTTC. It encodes CASLSGATYGYTF.

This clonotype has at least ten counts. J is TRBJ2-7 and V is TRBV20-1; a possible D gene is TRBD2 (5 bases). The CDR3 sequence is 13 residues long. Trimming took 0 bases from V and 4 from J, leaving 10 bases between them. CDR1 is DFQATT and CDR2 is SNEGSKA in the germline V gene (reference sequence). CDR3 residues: CSARDFRGYEQYF. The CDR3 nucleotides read TGCAGTGCTAGAGATTTTAGAGGGTACGAGCAGTACTTC.

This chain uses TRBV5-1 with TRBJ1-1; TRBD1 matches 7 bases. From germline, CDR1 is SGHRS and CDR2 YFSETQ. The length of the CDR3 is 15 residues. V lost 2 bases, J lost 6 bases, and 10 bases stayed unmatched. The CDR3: CASSLHRGPNPEAFF. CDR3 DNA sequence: TGCGCCAGCAGCTTACACAGGGGCCCTAATCCTGAAGCTTTCTTT.

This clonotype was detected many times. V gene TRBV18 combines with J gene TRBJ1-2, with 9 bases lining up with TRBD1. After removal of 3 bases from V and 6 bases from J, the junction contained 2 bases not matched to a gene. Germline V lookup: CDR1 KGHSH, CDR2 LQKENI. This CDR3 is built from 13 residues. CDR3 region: CASSPRQGDGYTF. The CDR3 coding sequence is TGTGCCAGCTCACCGCGACAGGGGGATGGCTACACCTTC. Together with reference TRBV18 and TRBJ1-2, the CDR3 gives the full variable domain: NAGVMQNPRHLVRRRGQEARLRCSPMKGHSHVYWYRQLPEEGLKFMVYLQKENIIDESGMPKERFSAEFPKEGPSILRIQQVVRGDSAAYFCASSPRQGDGYTFGSGTRLTVV.

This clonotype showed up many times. CDR3: CSAAPPSGRATGELFF. In DNA form, the CDR3 reads TGCAGTGCCGCCCCACCTAGCGGGAGGGCGACCGGGGAGCTGTTTTTT. This rearrangement joins TRBV20-1 to TRBJ2-2; the match to TRBD2 covers 12 bases. The CDR3 contains 16 residues. Trimming at V came to 6 bases and at J to 5 bases, leaving 10 bases not matched to a gene. Germline V lookup: CDR1 DFQATT, CDR2 SNEGSKA (reference sequence).

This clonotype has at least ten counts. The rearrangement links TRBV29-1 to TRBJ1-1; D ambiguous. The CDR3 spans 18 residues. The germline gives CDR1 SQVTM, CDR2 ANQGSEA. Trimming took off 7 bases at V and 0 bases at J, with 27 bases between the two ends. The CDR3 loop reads CSALLLFVGVQMNTEAFF. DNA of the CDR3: TGCAGCGCCTTGTTGTTGTTCGTAGGTGTTCAGATGAACACTGAAGCTTTCTTT.